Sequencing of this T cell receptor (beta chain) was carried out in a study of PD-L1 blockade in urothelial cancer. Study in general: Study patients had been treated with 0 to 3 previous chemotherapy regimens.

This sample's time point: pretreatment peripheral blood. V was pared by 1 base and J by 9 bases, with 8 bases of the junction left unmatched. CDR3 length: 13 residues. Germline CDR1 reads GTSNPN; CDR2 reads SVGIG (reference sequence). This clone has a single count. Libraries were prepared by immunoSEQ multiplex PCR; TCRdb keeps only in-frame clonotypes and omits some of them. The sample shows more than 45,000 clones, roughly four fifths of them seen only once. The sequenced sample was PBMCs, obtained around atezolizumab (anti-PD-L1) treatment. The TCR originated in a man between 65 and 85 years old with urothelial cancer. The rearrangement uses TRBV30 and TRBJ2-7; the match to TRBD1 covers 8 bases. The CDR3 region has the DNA TGTGCCTGGAGTGACGGGACAGGACCTCTGCAGTACTTC. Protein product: CAWSDGTGPLQYF.